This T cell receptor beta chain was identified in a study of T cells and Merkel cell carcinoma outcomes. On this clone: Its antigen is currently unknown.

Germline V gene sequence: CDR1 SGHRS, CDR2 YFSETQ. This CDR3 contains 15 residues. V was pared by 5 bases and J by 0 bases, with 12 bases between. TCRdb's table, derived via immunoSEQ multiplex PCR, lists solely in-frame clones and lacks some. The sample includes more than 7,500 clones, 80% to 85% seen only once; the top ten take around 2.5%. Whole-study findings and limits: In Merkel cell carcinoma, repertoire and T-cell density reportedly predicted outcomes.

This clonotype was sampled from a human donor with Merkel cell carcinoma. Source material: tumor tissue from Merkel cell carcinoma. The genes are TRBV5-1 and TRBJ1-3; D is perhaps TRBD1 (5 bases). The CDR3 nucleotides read TGCGCCAGCAGATTTGACAGAAACTCTGGAAACACCATATATTTT. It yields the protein CASRFDRNSGNTIYF.